The clone carrying this T cell receptor (beta chain) was seen once. Its antigen is not known. A multiplex PCR was run with 60 Vbeta primers and 13 Jbeta primers. Using immunoSEQ multiplex PCR, the repertoire was profiled, and TCRdb retains in-frame clones only, with some absent. Seen here are approximately 110,000 clones, around 73% observed once, and the top ten hold 5.4%. This sample was taken from a study of cytomegalovirus exposure and HLA in healthy donors. On the study more broadly: Falling in the Caucasian-associated ancestry cluster were 81% of 398 genotyped donors. Study results and limitations: About 87% or about 30% of the time was how often most TCR beta V segments were productive, according to an earlier analysis.

The V and J ends lost 2 bases and 1 base respectively, with 9 bases between them. In germline, CDR1 is MNHEY, CDR2 SMNVEV (reference sequence). The CDR3 contains 15 residues. The TCR comes from a woman younger than 45 in good health and CMV-seropositive. Sequenced input: PBMCs. The chain joins TRBV27 to TRBJ1-3; D might be TRBD1 (5 bases). CDR3 sequence reads: CASSLSSGSGNTIYF. The CDR3 bases are TGTGCCAGCAGTTTAAGTTCAGGGTCTGGAAACACCATATATTTT.